This T cell receptor (beta chain) comes out of a study of blood T cells in healthy people across ages. A sample-barcoded 5' primer and a J-beta primer mix were used in a second PCR of about 7 to 12 cycles. TCRdb itself ran the 5' RACE reads through MiXCR, one entry per CDR3 protein. The table lists 1.2 million to 1.5 million distinct CDR3 sequences, approximately 59% of them singletons. The CDR3 contains 14 residues. The germline V gene encodes CDR1 MNHEY and CDR2 SVGAGI. Trimming left V 7 bases short and J 2 bases short, with 15 bases between. The chain combines TRBV6-5 with TRBJ2-7; TRBD1 or TRBD2 may be the D gene (6 bases each). Sequencing was carried out using blood. This receptor was taken from a man between 18 and 29 years old in good health. Here the CDR3 reads CASKGGVGPYEQYF. DNA for the CDR3: TGTGCCAGCAAGGGGGGAGTGGGCCCCTACGAGCAGTACTTC.